The 32 T cell receptor beta chains below come from one sample, sequenced in a study of hypomethylating agent response in myelodysplastic syndrome. Sequencing was performed with immunoSEQ multiplex PCR; in TCRdb, only in-frame clones are kept and a portion is missing. The sample holds 3,300 or so clones; 82% are singletons and the top ten take roughly 5.4%. Here the sequenced sample was bone marrow, taken before or after starting hypomethylating agent treatment for myelodysplastic syndrome (not recorded which). Every receptor here comes from a human donor with myelodysplastic syndrome.

This clone was counted only a few times. The chain joins TRBV2 to TRBJ1-2; D remains unclear. Per germline, CDR1 SNHLY and CDR2 FYNNEI. CDR3 size: 14 residues. Trimming removed 6 bases from V and 0 bases from J, with 11 bases in between. The CDR3, as DNA: TGTGCCAGCAGCTTGGACCGTGCTAACTATGGCTACACCTTC. It is translated as CASSLDRANYGYTF.

This chain uses TRBV2 with TRBJ1-2; no reliable D call. The germline V gene encodes CDR1 SNHLY and CDR2 FYNNEI. V lost 3 bases to trimming and J lost 4 bases, with 6 bases between them. The CDR3 consists of 12 residues. CDR3 amino acids: CASSDRLYGYTF. The DNA of the CDR3 is TGTGCCAGCAGTGATCGGCTCTATGGCTACACCTTC.

J is TRBJ1-3 and V is TRBV4-1; D ambiguous. Trimming removed 1 base at V and 0 bases at J, with 10 bases between. The CDR3 consists of 16 residues. Germline CDR1 is MGHRA and CDR2 is YSYEKL. The CDR3 reads CASSQVGRSSGNTIYF. The DNA of the CDR3 is TGCGCCAGCAGCCAAGTAGGTCGTAGCTCTGGAAACACCATATATTTT.

Only a few counts were recorded for this clone. The chain's CDR3 is CASSESTGNNSPLHF. CDR3 sequence (DNA): TGTGCCAGCAGTGAGTCGACAGGGAATAATTCACCCCTCCACTTT. The rearrangement uses TRBV25-1 and TRBJ1-6; 7 bases fit TRBD1. The germline CDR1 and CDR2 sequences are MGHDK and SYGVNS. Trimming cost V 3 bases and J 5 bases; bases outside gene matches: 4. The CDR3 runs to 15 residues.

This clone showed up just once. The chain uses TRBV7-8 and TRBJ2-1; maybe TRBD2 (6 bases). This CDR3 contains 14 residues. Trimming cost V 4 bases and J 6 bases, with 13 bases left between them. Germline CDR1 SGHVS, CDR2 FQNEAQ. The CDR3 spells CASSYTIGGNEQFF. For the CDR3, the DNA is TGTGCCAGCAGCTATACGATCGGGGGCAATGAGCAGTTCTTC.

J is TRBJ1-2 and V is TRBV27, with TRBD1 as a possible D gene (6 bases). CDR3 length: 14 amino acids. Germline V gene sequence: CDR1 MNHEY, CDR2 SMNVEV (reference sequence). V shed 5 bases and J shed 3 bases, with 13 bases lying between them. CDR3 sequence reads: CASSPAGGHYGYTF. The CDR3 region has the DNA TGTGCCAGCAGTCCAGCGGGGGGCCACTATGGCTACACCTTC.

The chain joins TRBV7-6 to TRBJ2-1; 16 bases fit TRBD2. The germline CDR1 and CDR2 sequences are SGHVS and FNYEAQ. The CDR3 sequence is 18 residues long. V gave up 3 bases and J gave up 0 bases; unmatched junction bases: 2. CDR3 amino acids: CASSLGLAGGSSYNEQFF. The DNA of the CDR3 is TGTGCCAGCAGCTTGGGACTAGCGGGGGGGAGCTCCTACAATGAGCAGTTCTTC.

This chain links TRBV18 with TRBJ2-5; tentative D call: TRBD1 (6 bases). From germline, CDR1 is KGHSH and CDR2 LQKENI. The length of the CDR3 is 13 residues. Trimming removed 4 bases from V and 5 bases from J, with 11 bases in between. CDR3 DNA sequence: TGTGCCAGCTCACGCCAGGGGTGGGAGACCCAGTACTTC. The encoded protein is CASSRQGWETQYF.

CDR3: CASSLQGSQPQHF. The CDR3 DNA sequence: TGCGCCAGCAGCTTGCAGGGATCTCAGCCCCAGCATTTT. This chain joins TRBV5-1 and TRBJ1-5; perhaps TRBD1 as D (5 bases). CDR3 size: 13 residues. The germline gives CDR1 SGHRS, CDR2 YFSETQ. Trimming took off 1 base at V and 6 bases at J, with 8 bases between the two ends.

The genes are TRBV9 and TRBJ2-1; possible D gene TRBD2, 6 bases. Germline V gene lookup returns CDR1 SGDLS and CDR2 YYNGEE. Trimming pared 1 base from V and 2 bases from J, leaving 16 bases between. The CDR3 contains 17 residues. The CDR3 sequence: CASSVRPGGVTYNEQFF. In nucleotides, the CDR3 is TGTGCCAGCAGCGTACGGCCCGGGGGTGTAACCTACAATGAGCAGTTCTTC. The full variable domain, rest sourced from reference TRBV9 and TRBJ2-1, is DSGVTQTPKHLITATGQRVTLRCSPRSGDLSVYWYQQSLDQGLQFLIQYYNGEERAKGNILERFSAQQFPDLHSELNLSSLELGDSALYFCASSVRPGGVTYNEQFFGPGTRLTVL.

This clone has just one count. This CDR3 is CASSLPGRFYEQYF. For the CDR3, the DNA is TGTGCCAGCAGTTTACCCGGGAGGTTCTACGAGCAGTACTTC. The V and J genes are TRBV28 and TRBJ2-7; 7 nucleotides align to TRBD2. The CDR3 runs 14 residues. The germline gives CDR1 MDHEN, CDR2 SYDVKM. V lost 2 bases to trimming and J lost 3 bases; unmatched junction nucleotides: 4.

The rearrangement joins TRBV27 to TRBJ2-7; D ambiguous. This CDR3 has 11 residues. Trimming pared 5 bases from V and 4 bases from J, leaving 6 bases between. Germline loops: CDR1 MNHEY, CDR2 SMNVEV (reference sequence). The chain's CDR3 is CASSGGYEQYF. DNA for the CDR3: TGTGCCAGCAGTGGTGGGTACGAGCAGTACTTC.

This clone appeared once. V is TRBV9 and J is TRBJ1-5; 8 nucleotides align to TRBD1. Losses at the gene ends were 3 bases for V and 3 bases for J; bases not matched to a gene: 2. The germline CDR1 and CDR2 sequences are SGDLS and YYNGEE. This CDR3 is built from 14 residues. CDR3 region: CASSGQGINQPQHF. The DNA of the CDR3 is TGTGCCAGCAGCGGACAGGGGATCAATCAGCCCCAGCATTTT. The full variable domain, its missing parts supplied by reference TRBV9 and TRBJ1-5, is DSGVTQTPKHLITATGQRVTLRCSPRSGDLSVYWYQQSLDQGLQFLIQYYNGEERAKGNILERFSAQQFPDLHSELNLSSLELGDSALYFCASSGQGINQPQHFGDGTRLSIL.

The sample holds a few counts of this clone. J is TRBJ1-1 and V is TRBV7-3, with 9 positions matching TRBD1. The V gene end was trimmed by 5 bases and the J gene end by 7 bases; junction bases not matched to a gene: 5. The CDR3 consists of 13 residues. The germline gives CDR1 SGHTA, CDR2 FQGTGA. The CDR3, as DNA: TGTGCCAGCAGCCCGACAGGGGGGCTTGAAGCTTTCTTT. Residues: CASSPTGGLEAFF.

The gene calls are TRBV28 and TRBJ1-4; D unresolved. V shed 5 bases and J shed 10 bases, with 14 bases lying between them. Per the germline V gene, CDR1 is MDHEN and CDR2 is SYDVKM. This CDR3 is built from 13 residues. CDR3 loop: CASSPRTGGKLFF. The CDR3, as DNA: TGTGCCAGCAGTCCACGGACTGGAGGAAAACTGTTTTTT.

This chain uses TRBV27 with TRBJ1-1; 7 bases match TRBD1. The CDR3 is 14 residues long. The germline V gene encodes CDR1 MNHEY and CDR2 SMNVEV (reference sequence). The J segment lost 3 bases and the V segment lost 2 bases, leaving 3 bases of the junction unmatched. The CDR3 loop is CASSLLGTDTEAFF. The CDR3 bases are TGTGCCAGCAGTTTACTAGGGACAGACACTGAAGCTTTCTTT.

The V call is TRBV10-3, the J call TRBJ2-3; 9 bases match TRBD1. Trimming removed 2 bases from V and 0 bases from J; junction bases left unmatched: 12. There are 19 residues in the CDR3. Germline V CDR1 and CDR2: ENHRY, SYGVKD. This chain's CDR3 is CAISELPLQGALSTDTQYF. CDR3 DNA: TGTGCCATCAGTGAGCTTCCTCTACAGGGGGCGCTTAGCACAGATACGCAGTATTTT.

The chain joins TRBV5-1 to TRBJ2-1; D unclear. The germline V gene encodes CDR1 SGHRS and CDR2 YFSETQ. The CDR3 runs to 14 residues. V lost 0 bases and J lost 8, with 12 bases in between. The CDR3 bases are TGCGCCAGCAGCTTGGAGTGGAATATCGATGAGCAGTTCTTC. Translated, it gives CASSLEWNIDEQFF.

This clone is a singleton in its sample. The rearrangement uses TRBV6-5 and TRBJ2-1, with D possibly being TRBD1 or TRBD2 (5 bases each). Trimming pared 8 bases from V and 3 bases from J, leaving 11 bases between. The CDR3 length is 13 residues. The germline V gene encodes CDR1 MNHEY and CDR2 SVGAGI. DNA for the CDR3: TGTGCCAGCCACCGGGGCGGCTACAATGAGCAGTTCTTC. This sequence encodes CASHRGGYNEQFF.

The V gene is TRBV27, the J gene TRBJ2-6; D may be TRBD1 or TRBD2 (5 bases each). Trimming stripped 5 bases from V and 6 bases from J, with 26 bases between. CDR3 length: 19 amino acids. CDR1 is MNHEY and CDR2 is SMNVEV in the germline V gene (reference sequence). CDR3 sequence: CASSPAGARPLREANVLTF. The CDR3 nucleotides read TGTGCCAGCAGTCCCGCCGGGGCCAGACCTCTGAGGGAGGCCAACGTCCTGACTTTC.

This chain links TRBV18 with TRBJ1-3, with TRBD1 matching 9 bases. The CDR3 runs to 16 residues. V was pared by 3 bases and J by 1 base, with 4 bases of the junction left unmatched. The germline V gene has CDR1 KGHSH and CDR2 LQKENI. The CDR3: CASSPDRGKSGNTIYF. For the CDR3, the DNA is TGTGCCAGCTCACCGGACAGGGGAAAATCTGGAAACACCATATATTTT.

The gene calls are TRBV9 and TRBJ1-2; 7 bases line up with TRBD1. The J segment lost 4 bases and the V segment lost 0 bases, leaving 6 bases of the junction unmatched. The CDR3 covers 15 residues. The germline V gene has CDR1 SGDLS and CDR2 YYNGEE. CDR3 loop: CASSVVSGGGYGYTF. The CDR3 nucleotides read TGTGCCAGCAGCGTAGTATCAGGGGGAGGCTATGGCTACACCTTC. The entire variable domain, with the rest obtained from reference TRBV9 and TRBJ1-2, is as follows: DSGVTQTPKHLITATGQRVTLRCSPRSGDLSVYWYQQSLDQGLQFLIQYYNGEERAKGNILERFSAQQFPDLHSELNLSSLELGDSALYFCASSVVSGGGYGYTFGSGTRLTVV.

The rearrangement links TRBV7-9 to TRBJ2-5; D could derive from TRBD1 or TRBD2 (5 bases each). The last part of the DNA fits TRBJ2-7 better; the J call may be wrong. The length of the CDR3 is 16 residues. The germline V gene has CDR1 SEHNR and CDR2 FQNEAQ (reference sequence). The CDR3 is CASSPATGGGTYEQYF. CDR3 in DNA: TGTGCCAGCAGCCCAGCTACAGGAGGTGGAACCTACGAGCAGTACTTC.

The chain carries TRBV7-9 and TRBJ1-2, with 8 bases matching TRBD1. Germline V gene data show CDR1 as SEHNR and CDR2 as FQNEAQ (reference sequence). This CDR3 is built from 16 residues. Unmatched junction bases numbered 9, after V lost 1 base and J lost 5 bases. The CDR3 nucleotides read TGTGCCAGCAGCTTAGGAGGTCAGGGGGCGGTATATGGCTACACCTTC. Its protein product is CASSLGGQGAVYGYTF.

The V call is TRBV19, the J call TRBJ2-1; a weak D match, TRBD2 (7 bases). The CDR3 is made up of 13 amino acids. Germline V gives CDR1 LNHDA, CDR2 SQIVND (reference sequence). Trimming took off 3 bases at V and 8 bases at J, with 11 bases between the two ends. CDR3 sequence: CASSMGGADEQFF. The CDR3 coding sequence is TGTGCCAGTAGTATGGGGGGGGCCGATGAGCAGTTCTTC.

The gene calls are TRBV15 and TRBJ2-7; tentatively, D is TRBD1 or TRBD2 (5 bases each). Trimming removed 0 bases at V and 2 bases at J, with 14 bases between. Germline V CDR1 and CDR2: LNHNV, YYDKDF (reference sequence). The CDR3 has 16 residues. The CDR3 loop is CATSRDGAGTPYEQYF. The DNA of the CDR3 is TGTGCCACCAGCAGAGATGGGGCAGGGACGCCCTACGAGCAGTACTTC.

The J gene is TRBJ2-2, the V gene TRBV5-8; either TRBD1 or TRBD2 may supply D (6 bases each). The CDR3 loop spans 15 amino acids. The germline V gene encodes CDR1 SGHTS and CDR2 YDEGEE. V was cut by 2 bases and J by 4 bases, with 12 bases left in between. In nucleotides, the CDR3 is TGTGCCAGCAGCTTAGGGGGGCGCCCCACCGGGGAGCTGTTTTTT. Protein product: CASSLGGRPTGELFF. The complete variable domain, with remaining parts taken from reference TRBV5-8 and TRBJ2-2, reads EAGVTQSPTHLIKTRGQQATLRCSPISGHTSVYWYQQALGLGLQFLLWYDEGEERNRGNFPPRFSGRQFPNYSSELNVNALELEDSALYLCASSLGGRPTGELFFGEGSRLTVL.

This clone occurred once. The J gene is TRBJ2-7, the V gene TRBV9; D is possibly TRBD1 (5 bases). The CDR3 is 14 residues long. The V end was cut by 0 bases, the J end by 2 bases, with 9 bases between. The V gene's germline CDR1 is SGDLS and CDR2 YYNGEE. The DNA for the CDR3 is TGTGCCAGCAGCGTAGGGCAGGGAACCTACGAGCAGTACTTC. Its translation is CASSVGQGTYEQYF.

The chain is built from TRBV12-5 and TRBJ2-7; no firm D call. The V gene lost 5 bases and the J gene lost 3 bases, with 20 bases spanning the gap. CDR1 and CDR2 from the germline V gene are LGHNT and FRNRAP. The CDR3 sequence is 16 residues long. CDR3 in DNA: TGTGCTAGTGGTGTCCGGACGCTGGGAATGGGCTACGAGCAGTACTTC. It specifies CASGVRTLGMGYEQYF. The entire variable domain, with the rest obtained from reference TRBV12-5 and TRBJ2-7, is as follows: DARVTQTPRHKVTEMGQEVTMRCQPILGHNTVFWYRQTMMQGLELLAYFRNRAPLDDSGMPKDRFSAEMPDATLATLKIQPSEPRDSAVYFCASGVRTLGMGYEQYFGPGTRLTVT.

With respect to this clone: A read error may account for a junction end that differs from germline. The chain links TRBV11-2 to TRBJ2-7, with D perhaps matching TRBD1 (6 bases). Looked up from germline, CDR1 is SGHAT and CDR2 is FQNNGV. The CDR3 sequence is 15 residues long. The CDR3 here is CASSLDPRDTYGQYF. Written as DNA, the CDR3 is TGTGCCAGCAGCTTAGATCCCCGGGACACTTACGGGCAGTACTTC.

The chain uses TRBV5-1 and TRBJ2-5, with D perhaps given as TRBD1 or TRBD2 (6 bases each). CDR1 is SGHRS, CDR2 YFSETQ, per germline. Trimming cost V 3 bases and J 2 bases, with 14 bases left between them. The CDR3 runs to 15 residues. CDR3 region: CASSSGGQGQETQYF. The CDR3 region has the DNA TGCGCCAGCAGCTCTGGGGGGCAGGGGCAAGAGACCCAGTACTTC.

V usage is TRBV7-9 and J usage is TRBJ2-7; 11 bases line up with TRBD2. There are 12 residues in the CDR3. CDR1 and CDR2 from the germline V gene are SEHNR and FQNEAQ (reference sequence). The J segment lost 11 bases and the V segment lost 5 bases, leaving 5 bases of the junction unmatched. CDR3 nucleotides: TGTGCCAGCAGCGCCGGGACTAGCGGCGAGTACTTC. It yields the protein CASSAGTSGEYF.